This T cell receptor (beta chain) was observed in a study of shared T cell receptors in the human thymus. Germline trimming cut 3 bases from V and 4 bases from J; bases unmatched to any gene: 14. Per the germline V gene, CDR1 is MDHEN and CDR2 is SYDVKM. The CDR3 length is 17 residues. The assay was immunoSEQ multiplex PCR, and TCRdb's table has in-frame clones only and misses some. The sample contains approximately 580,000 clones, 78% of which appear only once. The sample also formed part of further work on human thymus T cells. That publication notes: Donation was from healthy Finnish infants who were having corrective surgery that addressed congenital heart defects. From resections taken during corrective heart surgery, the thymus tissue was obtained. In thymic and blood repertoires alike, V and J usage looked biased.

Input material: thymocytes. The receptor was derived from a boy under two years old with a congenital heart defect. The chain employs TRBV28 and TRBJ2-7; 8 bases map to TRBD2. This CDR3 reads CASSFLPSVSGSYEQYF. CDR3 in DNA: TGTGCCAGCAGTTTTTTGCCTTCCGTAAGCGGGAGTTACGAGCAGTACTTC.